These T cell receptor beta chains were read from a single sample in a study of neurological immune-mediated disorders. Each CDR3 protein is one row after TCRdb ran MiXCR on the 5' RACE reads. The table records about 53,000 distinct CDR3 sequences, around 16% of them present only once. The material sequenced was PBMCs. These receptors originate from a man between 60 and 75 years old in good health. Both conserved end residues are part of each CDR3. A D gene is named only where the DNA matches it firmly. Clone sizes are given selectively: once, few, many, or a class where the clone is expanded.

D	V	J	size	DNA	CDR3
NA	TRBV5-6	TRBJ1-2	many	TGTGCCAGCAGCTTGCGTGGGGGCTATGGCTACACCTTC	CASSLRGGYGYTF
TRBD2	TRBV5-6	TRBJ2-7	many	TGTGCCAGCAGCTTGCCTAAATCCTCTAGCGGGAGCAACGAGCAGTACTTC	CASSLPKSSSGSNEQYF
TRBD1	TRBV5-1	TRBJ2-7	many	TGCGCCAGCAGCCGGACGCAGGGGGCGGGGGAGCAGTACTTC	CASSRTQGAGEQYF
NA	TRBV12-3/TRBV12-4	TRBJ2-1	many	TGTGCCAGCAGCCTCTACAGGGAGATCAATGAGCAGTTCTTC	CASSLYREINEQFF
TRBD1	TRBV5-1	TRBJ2-1	many	TGCGCCAGCAGCCCGGCCTTCGGCGGACAGGGGGCCATGGAACTCATGAGGCCTAAGCAGTTCTTC	CASSPAFGGQGAMELMRPKQFF
TRBD2	TRBV19	TRBJ2-3	NA	TGTGCCAGTAGGGCTAGCGGAGGCCTTAGCACAGATACGCAGTATTTT	CASRASGGLSTDTQYF
TRBD2	TRBV28	TRBJ2-3	many	TGTGCCAGCAGGGGGGGGATAACAGATACGCAGTATTTT	CASRGGITDTQYF
NA	TRBV29-1	TRBJ2-3	many	TGCAGCGTTGATATGGTGACTAGCACAGATACGCAGTATTTT	CSVDMVTSTDTQYF
NA	TRBV10-3	TRBJ2-1	NA	TGTGCCAACAGTGAGGAGGGCCTACTTTACAATGAGCAGTTCTTC	CANSEEGLLYNEQFF
NA	TRBV28	TRBJ1-1	NA	TGTGCCAGCAAAGCGGCAGGGGCGGGGGACACTGAAGCTTTCTTT	CASKAAGAGDTEAFF
NA	TRBV5-6	TRBJ2-1	many	TGTGCCAGCAGCTTGGACGTTATTACCTACAATGAGCAGTTCTTC	CASSLDVITYNEQFF
TRBD2	TRBV5-1	TRBJ2-1	many	TGCGCCAGCAGCTTGGTATCAGCGGGAGTGCTTGAGCAGTTCTTC	CASSLVSAGVLEQFF
TRBD2	TRBV5-1	TRBJ2-3	many	TGCGCCAGCAGCTTCGGTCGACTAGCGGGAGGAGGGGGAGATACGCAGTATTTT	CASSFGRLAGGGGDTQYF
NA	TRBV7-2	TRBJ2-5	many	TGTGCCAGCAGCTTAGCTGGGTTGGAGACCCAGTACTTC	CASSLAGLETQYF
NA	TRBV20-1	TRBJ2-2	many	TGCAGTGCTAGTCAACGCCTCGCGAACACCGGGGAGCTGTTTTTT	CSASQRLANTGELFF
NA	TRBV5-5	TRBJ1-5	NA	TGTGCCAGCAGCTTGGTGGGACACAGCAATCAGCCCCAGCATTTT	CASSLVGHSNQPQHF
TRBD1	TRBV10-3	TRBJ2-7	many	TGTGCCTCCCATGAGACAGGGTCCTACGAGCAGTACTTC	CASHETGSYEQYF
NA	TRBV7-9	TRBJ1-2	many	TGTGCCAGCAGGCGCCAGGGAGGGGACTATGGCTACACCTTC	CASRRQGGDYGYTF
NA	TRBV4-2	TRBJ2-3	NA	TGTGCCAGCAGCCCTCGTTGGGGGGAGGTACCAGATACGCATTATTTT	CASSPRWGEVPDTHYF
NA	TRBV12-3/TRBV12-4	TRBJ2-5	many	TGTGCCAGCAGCCTGGGAGGGCGAGGGGGGACCCAGTACTTC	CASSLGGRGGTQYF
TRBD1	TRBV12-3/TRBV12-4	TRBJ1-1	NA	TGTGCCAGCAGTTATGACAGGGGGTCTGAAGCTTTCTTT	CASSYDRGSEAFF
NA	TRBV7-9	TRBJ2-2	many	TGTGCCAGCAGCTTATTGACAGGGAACACCGGGGAGCTGTTTTTT	CASSLLTGNTGELFF
TRBD2	TRBV20-1	TRBJ2-7	many	TGCAGTGCTCGGACTAGCACAGGAGCCAACGAGCAGTACTTC	CSARTSTGANEQYF
TRBD2	TRBV20-1	TRBJ2-5	many	TGCAGTGCTTTGTCCAGCGGGGGACAAGAGACCCAGTACTTC	CSALSSGGQETQYF
TRBD1	TRBV5-1	TRBJ2-1	many	TGCGCCAGCAGCTGGGACAGGCCCCCCTACAATGAGCAGTTCTTC	CASSWDRPPYNEQFF
NA	TRBV29-1	TRBJ1-1	many	TGCAGCGTTGAAGGGGTGGCTGGGAACACTGAAGCTTTCTTT	CSVEGVAGNTEAFF
NA	TRBV7-9	TRBJ2-1	many	TGTGCCAGCAGCTTCGGCCAGGGCAATGAGCAGTTCTTC	CASSFGQGNEQFF
NA	TRBV6-5	TRBJ1-2	many	TGTGCCAGCAGTTACTCGGGGGGCCACTATGGCTACACCTTC	CASSYSGGHYGYTF
NA	TRBV28	TRBJ2-1	many	TGTGCCAGCAGTTATCGTGAGCAGTTCTTC	CASSYREQFF
TRBD2	TRBV5-1	TRBJ2-2	many	TGCGCCAGCACTCCGGGAGGCGGTGTCACCGGGGAGCTGTTTTTT	CASTPGGGVTGELFF
NA	TRBV12-3/TRBV12-4	TRBJ1-2	many	TGTGCCAGCAGTGCCTTCCCACCTCAATTGCATAACTATGGCTACACCTTC	CASSAFPPQLHNYGYTF
NA	TRBV12-3/TRBV12-4	TRBJ2-5	many	TGTGCCAGCACCACCAATACGTTCGCAGCCGGGGAAGAGACCCAGTACTTC	CASTTNTFAAGEETQYF
NA	TRBV5-1	TRBJ2-5	NA	TGCGCCAGCAGCTCCTCCCCCCCGAACACCGAAGAGACCCAGTACTTC	CASSSSPPNTEETQYF
NA	TRBV9	TRBJ1-4	few	TGTGCCAGCAGCGTAGGGCCAATGGCTAATGAAAAACTGTTTTTT	CASSVGPMANEKLFF
TRBD1	TRBV27	TRBJ1-1	many	TGTGCCAGCAGCGGGACAGGGGGTACGGGCAGGACTTTCTTT	CASSGTGGTGRTFF
NA	TRBV2	TRBJ2-7	once	TGTGCCAGCAGTGTAAGACACGAGCAGTACTTC	CASSVRHEQYF
NA	TRBV2	TRBJ1-5	NA	TGTACCAGCAGTGAAAGCAGGGCGGGTAATCAGCCGCAGCATTTT	CTSSESRAGNQPQHF
NA	TRBV7-9	TRBJ2-1	many	TGTGCCAGCAGCCCTCGTTTGAGCGGGTCCTACAATGAGCAGTTCTTC	CASSPRLSGSYNEQFF
NA	TRBV27	TRBJ2-1	many	TGTGCCAGCAGTTTAACCCTCAACAATGAGCAGTTCTTC	CASSLTLNNEQFF
NA	TRBV5-1	TRBJ2-7	NA	TGCGCCAGCAGCTACAAGGGGCTTCAGGACGAGCAGTACTTC	CASSYKGLQDEQYF
TRBD1	TRBV5-8	TRBJ1-1	many	TGTGCCAGCAGCCAACCACGGGGACAGGCAAGCACTGAAGCTTTCTTT	CASSQPRGQASTEAFF
TRBD2	TRBV20-1	TRBJ2-5	many	TGCAGTGCTAGGCAGGCGGGAGGGACCAGGCAGACCCAGTACTTC	CSARQAGGTRQTQYF
NA	TRBV6-5	TRBJ2-7	many	TGTGCCAGCAGCCCTGGTAGGGAGCAGTACTTC	CASSPGREQYF
NA	TRBV28	TRBJ2-7	NA	TGTGCCAGCAGAGGGACCTCAAGCTACGAGCAGTACTTC	CASRGTSSYEQYF